These 17 T cell receptor beta chains originate from one sample sequenced in a study of T cell responses to AZD1222 COVID-19 vaccine. Only in-frame clones appear in the TCRdb table, and some are missing; sequencing was by immunoSEQ multiplex PCR. The sample carries 120,000 or so clones, approximately 90% recorded once. The sample was peripheral blood, taken on day 0 of AZD1222 vaccination. The receptors were sampled from an adult in good health.

CDR3 loop: CASSLTSSYEQYF. In nucleotides, the CDR3 is TGTGCCAGCAGCTTGACTAGCTCCTACGAGCAGTACTTC. The chain has TRBV28 and TRBJ2-7; possibly TRBD2 for D (6 bases). Trimming took 6 bases from V and 0 from J, leaving 9 bases between them. This CDR3 region has 13 residues. Germline lookup yields CDR1 MDHEN and CDR2 SYDVKM.

V usage is TRBV10-3 and J usage is TRBJ1-2; D is unclear. Per the germline V gene, CDR1 is ENHRY and CDR2 is SYGVKD. Trimming pared 10 bases from V and 4 bases from J, leaving 22 bases between. The CDR3 has 15 residues. This chain's CDR3 is CATGARGKVLYGYTF. Here the CDR3 DNA reads TGTGCCACCGGAGCCCGGGGTAAAGTGCTCTATGGCTACACCTTC.

This chain links TRBV11-2 with TRBJ2-3, with D unresolved. Trimming shortened V by 1 base and J by 3 bases, and 11 bases separated the two germline ends. The CDR3 consists of 15 residues. The germline gives CDR1 SGHAT, CDR2 FQNNGV. Here the CDR3 reads CASSLVAEPTDTQYF. The CDR3 DNA sequence: TGTGCCAGCAGCTTAGTGGCTGAACCTACAGATACGCAGTATTTT.

The V call is TRBV5-6, the J call TRBJ1-2, with 8 bases lining up with TRBD1. The CDR3 sequence is 15 residues long. Germline V gene sequence: CDR1 SGHDT, CDR2 YYEEEE. V lost 1 base to trimming and J lost 7 bases; unmatched junction nucleotides: 9. Here the CDR3 reads CASSLTGTGMGGYTF. The CDR3 coding sequence is TGTGCCAGCAGCTTGACCGGGACAGGAATGGGTGGCTACACCTTC. The variable domain in full, with the rest retrieved from reference TRBV5-6 and TRBJ1-2, is DAGVTQSPTHLIKTRGQQVTLRCSPKSGHDTVSWYQQALGQGPQFIFQYYEEEERQRGNFPDRFSGHQFPNYSSELNVNALLLGDSALYLCASSLTGTGMGGYTFGSGTRLTVV.

The chain is built from TRBV3-1 (or the pseudogene TRBV3-2) and TRBJ2-7; weak D call: TRBD2 (6 bases). Germline V gene lookup returns CDR1 LGHDT and CDR2 YNNKEL (reference sequence). The length of the CDR3 is 15 residues. Trimming took off 1 base at V and 0 bases at J, with 10 bases between the two ends. The CDR3 is CASSQAAGSSYEQYF. DNA for the CDR3: TGTGCCAGCAGCCAAGCGGCCGGGAGCTCCTACGAGCAGTACTTC.

This clone has a handful of counts. V usage is TRBV28 and J usage is TRBJ1-5; 7 bases map to TRBD1. The CDR3 has 15 amino acids. CDR1 MDHEN and CDR2 SYDVKM come from the germline V gene. Trimming removed 6 bases from V and 6 bases from J; junction bases left unmatched: 11. CDR3 sequence reads: CASSSRQGGGQPQHF. For the CDR3, the DNA is TGTGCCAGCAGCTCCCGACAGGGCGGGGGTCAGCCCCAGCATTTT.

The chain recombines TRBV3-1 (or the pseudogene TRBV3-2) with TRBJ2-3, with D possibly matching TRBD2 (6 bases). The ends were cut back, 1 base at V and 0 bases at J, with 8 bases in the middle. The CDR3 is made up of 15 amino acids. Germline CDR1 is LGHDT and CDR2 is YNNKEL (reference sequence). The CDR3 here is CASSQGGLSTDTQYF. CDR3 in DNA: TGTGCCAGCAGCCAAGGGGGACTTAGCACAGATACGCAGTATTTT.

CDR3 loop: CASSGAGGEQFF. CDR3 DNA sequence: TGTGCCAGCAGCGGTGCTGGGGGTGAGCAGTTCTTC. The V and J genes are TRBV9 and TRBJ2-1; the D call may be TRBD1 or TRBD2 (5 bases each). Germline V gene data show CDR1 as SGDLS and CDR2 as YYNGEE. The CDR3 sequence is 12 residues long. Trimming pared 3 bases from V and 9 bases from J, leaving 10 bases between.

This clone has only one observation. The chain uses TRBV27 and TRBJ2-2; a weak D match, TRBD1 (7 bases). The germline V gene has CDR1 MNHEY and CDR2 SMNVEV (reference sequence). Trimming left V 5 bases short and J 5 bases short, with 21 bases between. The CDR3 is 17 residues long. CDR3 loop: CASSQWAGQRRTGELFF. The CDR3 coding sequence is TGTGCCAGCAGTCAGTGGGCGGGACAGCGGCGGACCGGGGAGCTGTTTTTT.

This clone was counted a single time. The chain employs TRBV10-1 and TRBJ2-7, with D perhaps matching TRBD1 (5 bases). Deletions cut 3 bases from V and 6 bases from J, with 15 bases between. Looked up from germline, CDR1 is WNHNN and CDR2 is SYGVQD (reference sequence). The CDR3 runs 14 residues. CDR3 DNA: TGCGCCAGCAGTGAATGGAGACAGAGGTCCGAGCAGTACTTC. This codes for CASSEWRQRSEQYF.

The rearrangement uses TRBV9 and TRBJ2-3; 13 bases are a match to TRBD2. V was pared by 2 bases and J by 2 bases, with 5 bases of the junction left unmatched. The CDR3 runs to 17 residues. The germline CDR1 and CDR2 sequences are SGDLS and YYNGEE. CDR3 sequence reads: CASSVGTSGALTDTQYF. DNA of the CDR3: TGTGCCAGCAGCGTCGGGACTAGCGGGGCCCTCACAGATACGCAGTATTTT.

V and J are TRBV7-9 and TRBJ2-7, with D tentatively TRBD2 (7 bases). The V gene lost 1 base and the J gene lost 3 bases, with 16 bases spanning the gap. Germline V gene data show CDR1 as SEHNR and CDR2 as FQNEAQ (reference sequence). There are 16 residues in the CDR3. In DNA form, the CDR3 reads TGTGCCAGCAGCTTAGTTCGGGCGGGGGCTCACTACGAGCAGTACTTC. It encodes CASSLVRAGAHYEQYF. Drawing the rest from reference TRBV7-9 and TRBJ2-7, the complete variable domain is DTGVSQNPRHKITKRGQNVTFRCDPISEHNRLYWYRQTLGQGPEFLTYFQNEAQLEKSRLLSDRFSAERPKGSFSTLEIQRTEQGDSAMYLCASSLVRAGAHYEQYFGPGTRLTVT.

In nucleotides, the CDR3 is TGTGCCTGGAGTAGGGGGAGAGGCGACACCATATATTTT. Residues: CAWSRGRGDTIYF. This chain connects TRBV30 to TRBJ1-3, with D perhaps matching TRBD1 (6 bases). V was trimmed by 2 bases and J by 8 bases, leaving 13 bases between them. Germline lookup yields CDR1 GTSNPN and CDR2 SVGIG (reference sequence). The CDR3 spans 13 residues.

J is TRBJ1-2 and V is TRBV14; TRBD1 agrees at 10 bases. V lost 4 bases and J lost 7; bases outside the gene matches: 3. CDR1 and CDR2 (germline): SGHDN, FVKESK. This CDR3 contains 13 residues. The CDR3 loop reads CASSLGTGVGYTF. CDR3 sequence (DNA): TGTGCCAGCAGCCTCGGGACAGGGGTTGGCTACACCTTC.

This chain joins TRBV28 and TRBJ1-1, with D possibly being TRBD1 (5 bases). CDR3 length equals 12 residues. Germline V lookup: CDR1 MDHEN, CDR2 SYDVKM. Between the trimmed V and J ends, which lost 1 base and 9 bases, there was a span of 9 bases. CDR3 in DNA: TGTGCCAGCAGTTTATTGCAGGGACAAGCTTTCTTT. Its protein is CASSLLQGQAFF.

This rearrangement joins TRBV9 to TRBJ2-5; D perhaps matches TRBD2 (5 bases). Trimming removed 3 bases at V and 2 bases at J, with 14 bases between. The CDR3 runs to 15 residues. CDR1 and CDR2 from the germline V gene are SGDLS and YYNGEE. DNA of the CDR3: TGTGCCAGCAGCGCCTACGAGGGCCTGCAAGAGACCCAGTACTTC. Amino acid sequence: CASSAYEGLQETQYF. The variable domain in full, with the rest retrieved from reference TRBV9 and TRBJ2-5, is DSGVTQTPKHLITATGQRVTLRCSPRSGDLSVYWYQQSLDQGLQFLIQYYNGEERAKGNILERFSAQQFPDLHSELNLSSLELGDSALYFCASSAYEGLQETQYFGPGTRLLVL.

The chain carries TRBV5-6 and TRBJ1-2; TRBD1 matches at 7 bases. CDR3 length equals 13 residues. Germline CDR1 SGHDT, CDR2 YYEEEE. The trim removed 3 bases at V and 8 bases at J, leaving 7 bases unmatched. The chain's CDR3 is CASSSDRESGYTF. The CDR3 nucleotides are TGTGCCAGCAGCTCTGACAGGGAAAGCGGCTACACCTTC.